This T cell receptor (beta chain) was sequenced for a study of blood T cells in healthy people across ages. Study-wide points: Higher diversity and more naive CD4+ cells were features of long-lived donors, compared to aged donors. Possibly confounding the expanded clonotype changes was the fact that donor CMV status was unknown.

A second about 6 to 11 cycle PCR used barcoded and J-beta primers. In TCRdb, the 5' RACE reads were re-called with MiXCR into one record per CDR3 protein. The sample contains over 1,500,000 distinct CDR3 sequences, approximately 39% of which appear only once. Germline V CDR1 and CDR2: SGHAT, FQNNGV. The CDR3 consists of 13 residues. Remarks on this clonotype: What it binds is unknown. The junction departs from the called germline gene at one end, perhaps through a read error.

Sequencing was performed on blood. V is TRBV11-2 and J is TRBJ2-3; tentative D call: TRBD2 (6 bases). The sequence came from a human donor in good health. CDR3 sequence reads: CASSRQLGGTRYF. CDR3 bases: TGTGCCAGCAGTCGCCAGCTCGGAGGGACGCGGTATTTT.